This entry describes one TCR beta chain. The entry originates in a study of blood T cell repertoires in COVID-19. The wider study: Spain, Italy and the United States supplied samples that represented acute and convalescent COVID-19. Nucleic acid was either cDNA or gDNA, and it came from T cells, B-cell-depleted T cells, or PBMCs.

TCRdb's table, derived via immunoSEQ multiplex PCR, lists solely in-frame clones and lacks some. The sample carries some 160,000 clones, around 77% recorded once. The CDR3 consists of 13 residues. Germline V gene data show CDR1 as MNHEY and CDR2 as SVGEGT. With V trimmed by 6 bases and J by 13 bases, 9 bases remained unmatched. The TCR comes from a man in his 70s with active or convalescent COVID-19. The sequenced sample consisted of peripheral blood. The gene calls are TRBV6-2 or TRBV6-3 and TRBJ1-2; TRBD1 matches 12 bases. The CDR3 loop is CASSWGTGGVPTF. As DNA, the CDR3 is TGTGCCAGCAGCTGGGGGACAGGGGGCGTCCCCACCTTC.